Presented here are 8 T cell receptor beta chains from one specimen sequenced in a study of control samples from healthy donors and cancer patients. Method: immunoSEQ multiplex PCR; TCRdb's copy keeps in-frame clones and lacks some. Counted here are more than 140,000 clones, 85% to 95% occurring once; the ten biggest clones make up around 13%. The sequenced sample was blood. These receptors all come from a man aged 40-49 years in good health.

The rearrangement links TRBV5-1 to TRBJ2-3; 9 bases match TRBD1. Germline V gene lookup returns CDR1 SGHRS and CDR2 YFSETQ. V was pared by 0 bases and J by 4 bases, with 6 bases of the junction left unmatched. The CDR3 consists of 16 residues. CDR3 amino acids: CASSLGGTGFADTQYF. The DNA for the CDR3 is TGCGCCAGCAGCTTGGGTGGGACAGGGTTCGCAGATACGCAGTATTTT. The full variable domain, completed using reference TRBV5-1 and TRBJ2-3, is KAGVTQTPRYLIKTRGQQVTLSCSPISGHRSVSWYQQTPGQGLQFLFEYFSETQRNKGNFPGRFSGRQFSNSRSEMNVSTLELGDSALYLCASSLGGTGFADTQYFGPGTRLTVL.

The chain combines TRBV7-5 with TRBJ1-5. TRBV7-5 is termed a pseudogene. This CDR3 contains 15 residues. The CDR3 spells CARSLTQPGNQPQHF. CDR3 bases: TGTGCCAGAAGCTTAACCCAGCCCGGCAATCAGCCCCAGCATTTT.

This clone was detected once. The V gene is TRBV2, the J gene TRBJ1-5; unclear D gene. CDR1 and CDR2 from the germline V gene are SNHLY and FYNNEI. The CDR3 has 13 amino acids. V lost 8 bases and J lost 0, with 8 bases in between. The CDR3: CASVRYSNQPQHF. CDR3 DNA: TGTGCCAGCGTTAGATATAGCAATCAGCCCCAGCATTTT.

The V and J genes are TRBV4-3 and TRBJ2-3, with 9 nucleotides matching TRBD2. There are 16 residues in the CDR3. In germline, CDR1 is LGHNA, CDR2 YSLEER. The J segment lost 6 bases and the V segment lost 3 bases, leaving 10 bases of the junction unmatched. The CDR3 DNA reads TGCGCCAGCAGCCAGAAAATAGCGGGGGCGGGGGATACGCAGTATTTT. The encoded protein is CASSQKIAGAGDTQYF.

V gene TRBV2 combines with J gene TRBJ2-1; 8 nucleotides match TRBD1. J gave up 1 base and V 6 bases, and 5 bases lay outside the gene matches. Germline CDR1 and CDR2: SNHLY and FYNNEI. The CDR3 loop spans 15 amino acids. CDR3 loop: CASSAGTGSYNEQFF. Here the CDR3 DNA reads TGTGCCAGCAGCGCCGGGACAGGTTCCTACAATGAGCAGTTCTTC.

V usage is TRBV4-1 and J usage is TRBJ2-5, with 9 bases fitting TRBD2. Trimming cost V 2 bases and J 4 bases; bases outside gene matches: 8. The CDR3 is 16 residues long. The V gene's germline CDR1 is MGHRA and CDR2 YSYEKL. CDR3 loop: CASSQTIAGGPETQYF. The CDR3 region has the DNA TGCGCCAGCAGCCAAACGATCGCGGGGGGGCCAGAGACCCAGTACTTC.

This rearrangement joins TRBV7-9 to TRBJ2-2; D unclear. V was clipped by 2 bases and J by 8 bases, with 12 bases between them. CDR1 is SEHNR and CDR2 is FQNEAQ in the germline V gene (reference sequence). The CDR3 has 14 amino acids. This CDR3 reads CASSLMASPGELFF. For the CDR3, the DNA is TGTGCCAGCAGCTTAATGGCCTCGCCTGGGGAGCTGTTTTTT.

The chain carries TRBV27 and TRBJ1-5, with D unresolved. The CDR3 runs to 15 residues. Germline CDR1 MNHEY, CDR2 SMNVEV (reference sequence). Trimming removed 0 bases at V and 3 bases at J, with 9 bases between. CDR3 sequence reads: CASSLSSNNNQPQHF. The DNA for the CDR3 is TGTGCCAGCAGTTTATCCAGTAATAACAATCAGCCCCAGCATTTT.